This T cell receptor beta chain was captured by sequencing in a study of shared clonotypes between healthy human individuals. Generated by immunoSEQ multiplex PCR, the TCRdb table keeps only in-frame clones and is missing some. The sample records about 600,000 clones, roughly four fifths being singletons. The sample consisted of PBMCs. The TCR originated in a woman in her 40s in good health. Some clones in this sample may be carry-over from other donors' samples.

Here the CDR3 reads CASSPGTSALSSYNEQFF. CDR3 nucleotides: TGTGCCAGCAGTCCCGGGACTAGCGCTTTAAGCTCCTACAATGAGCAGTTCTTC. The chain is built from TRBV27 and TRBJ2-1; 10 bases line up with TRBD2. Germline values: CDR1 MNHEY, CDR2 SMNVEV (reference sequence). This CDR3 has 18 residues. V was pared by 5 bases and J by 0 bases, with 10 bases of the junction left unmatched.